A selection of T cell receptor beta chains follows, all from one sample in a study of shared clonotypes between healthy human individuals. TCRdb's copy holds only in-frame clones and misses some; the assay was immunoSEQ multiplex PCR. The sample records 980,000 or so clones, about three quarters being singletons. Sample: memory CD4+ T cells sorted from blood. The receptors stem from a man between 18 and 29 years old in good health. CDR3s leave out the opening cysteine and the closing phenylalanine or tryptophan. A D gene is named only where the DNA matches it firmly.

length: 12
D: NA
V: TRBV7-2
CDR3: ASSRGTSYNEQF

length: 12
D: NA
V: TRBV6-5
CDR3: ASTLIRGGTEAF

length: 13
D: NA
V: TRBV7-2
CDR3: ASSEGGAVNQPQH

length: 12
D: NA
V: TRBV5-1
CDR3: ASQTGTDTDTQY

length: 12
D: NA
V: TRBV6-5
CDR3: ASSRGTGTDTQY

length: 9
D: NA
V: TRBV20-1
CDR3: SASPIYGYT

length: 11
D: NA
V: TRBV7-2
CDR3: ASRAQGNTEAF

length: 13
D: NA
V: TRBV21-1
CDR3: ASSNDTGQRYEQY

length: 11
D: NA
V: TRBV18
CDR3: ASSPADRNTIY

length: 14
D: NA
V: TRBV7-8
CDR3: ASSLAGRHSLGPLH

length: 13
D: TRBD2
V: TRBV6-1
CDR3: ASNRLAGAPGELF

length: 13
D: NA
V: TRBV5-1
CDR3: ASSLEWGAGYEQY

length: 12
D: TRBD2
V: TRBV5-4
CDR3: ASSSGLAGYEQY

length: 17
D: NA
V: TRBV9
CDR3: ASSGEGRADRSSYNEQF

length: 12
D: NA
V: TRBV15
CDR3: ATSRDGTVLQQF

length: 14
D: NA
V: TRBV4-3
CDR3: ASSHERGTAPGTQY

length: 13
D: NA
V: TRBV18
CDR3: ASSPPHRANEKLF

length: 11
D: NA
V: TRBV11-2
CDR3: ASSHGRYNEQF

length: 14
D: NA
V: TRBV6-6
CDR3: ASSSPPPVGANVLT

length: 13
D: TRBD2
V: TRBV10-3
CDR3: AISDAGGSYNEQF

length: 11
D: TRBD2
V: TRBV6-1
CDR3: ASSLSSGDTQY

length: 11
D: NA
V: TRBV5-1
CDR3: ASSWGPNTEAF

length: 12
D: TRBD1
V: TRBV30
CDR3: AWIPTGGGQPQH

length: 12
D: TRBD1
V: TRBV19
CDR3: ASSTTGANQPQH

length: 12
D: TRBD2
V: TRBV29-1
CDR3: SVRTSGNTDTQY

length: 13
D: NA
V: TRBV27
CDR3: ASSLEGPNTGELF

length: 15
D: NA
V: TRBV4-1
CDR3: ASSQEVGAANTDTQY

length: 12
D: NA
V: TRBV7-6
CDR3: ASNDGVSHYGYT

length: 9
D: NA
V: TRBV6-5
CDR3: ASSEIQKLF

length: 18
D: TRBD2
V: TRBV4-2
CDR3: ASSQDTSGGADRSYNEQF

length: 13
D: TRBD1
V: TRBV9
CDR3: ASSARTGSSYEQY

length: 11
D: TRBD1
V: TRBV4-1
CDR3: ASSHPRDRAAF

length: 11
D: TRBD1
V: TRBV5-1
CDR3: ASSLDRGDGYT

length: 13
D: NA
V: TRBV5-4
CDR3: ASSYTGPSGNTIY

length: 11
D: TRBD1
V: TRBV7-9
CDR3: ASSATGGEKLF

length: 13
D: TRBD2
V: TRBV5-6
CDR3: ASSFTTSGGHEQF

length: 10
D: NA
V: TRBV6-1
CDR3: ASSTRVGELF

length: 15
D: NA
V: TRBV13
CDR3: ASSLGRMGRRGETQY

length: 13
D: TRBD2
V: TRBV7-8
CDR3: ASSSRSAGGNEQF

length: 12
D: NA
V: TRBV18
CDR3: ASSPPGVQETQY